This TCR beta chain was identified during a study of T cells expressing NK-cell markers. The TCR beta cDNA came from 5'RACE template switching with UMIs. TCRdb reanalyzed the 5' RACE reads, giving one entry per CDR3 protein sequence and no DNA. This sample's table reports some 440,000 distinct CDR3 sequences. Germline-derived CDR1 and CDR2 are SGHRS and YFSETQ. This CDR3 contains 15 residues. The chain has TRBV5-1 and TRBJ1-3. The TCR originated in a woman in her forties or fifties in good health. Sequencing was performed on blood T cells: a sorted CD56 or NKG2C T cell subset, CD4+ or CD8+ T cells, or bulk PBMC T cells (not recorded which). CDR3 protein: CASSKGPSAGNTIYF.